The 27 T cell receptor beta chains reported below all come from one sample, sequenced in a study of T cells in Graves' hyperthyroidism and ophthalmopathy. Researchers amplified the TCR beta CDR3 regions from RNA transcripts. The TCR CDR3 was amplified in a first-round RT-PCR using the HTBI primer set. Each CDR3 protein is one row after TCRdb ran MiXCR on the multiplex PCR reads. The data hold around 300,000 distinct CDR3 sequences, with 13% observed a single time. The specimen sequenced was blood. The receptors shown here come from a woman in her 30s with Graves' hyperthyroidism that later progressed to Graves' ophthalmopathy.

This clonotype was recorded many times. The chain links TRBV5-8 to TRBJ2-1; D uncertain. This CDR3 has 14 amino acids. The V gene lost 2 bases and the J gene lost 4 bases, with 10 bases spanning the gap. From germline, CDR1 is SGHTS and CDR2 YDEGEE. CDR3 nucleotide sequence: TGTGCCAGCAGCTTCTGGGAAGCTTACAATGAGCAGTTCTTC. Encoded protein: CASSFWEAYNEQFF.

This clonotype has ten or more counts. This sequence joins TRBV28 and TRBJ2-3; TRBD2 is a possible D gene (6 bases). The V end lost 3 bases, the J end lost 1 base, and 26 bases lay between the germline ends. The germline gives CDR1 MDHEN, CDR2 SYDVKM. This CDR3 region has 20 residues. The CDR3 spells CASSFSRLVYREYRTDTQYF. DNA of the CDR3: TGTGCCAGCAGTTTTTCGCGCTTGGTCTATCGGGAGTATCGCACAGATACGCAGTATTTT.

In its sample, this clonotype was seen many times. The V gene is TRBV29-1, the J gene TRBJ1-5; a possible D gene is TRBD1 (5 bases). V was cut by 0 bases and J by 9 bases, with 12 bases left in between. This CDR3 comprises 13 residues. The germline V gene has CDR1 SQVTM and CDR2 ANQGSEA. Here the CDR3 DNA reads TGCAGCGTTGAAGATCCAAGAAGGGGGCCCCAGCATTTT. This sequence encodes CSVEDPRRGPQHF.

This clonotype has at least ten counts. The junction shows a germline mismatch at one end, possibly a read error. V usage is TRBV20-1 and J usage is TRBJ2-6; the match to TRBD1 covers 8 bases. Germline CDR1 and CDR2: DFQATT and SNEGSKA (reference sequence). CDR3 length: 16 residues. The CDR3 DNA reads as TGCAGTGCAAGAGGGAACAGGGGGTCCGGGGCCAACGTCCTGACTTTC. Translated, it gives CSARGNRGSGANVLTF.

The genes are TRBV6-1 and TRBJ1-1, with D perhaps matching TRBD1 (5 bases). Trimming stripped 8 bases from V and 0 bases from J, with 10 bases between. The germline V gene encodes CDR1 MNHNS and CDR2 SASEGT. The CDR3 contains 13 residues. DNA of the CDR3: TGTGCCAGCGAACGGGGCCTGAACACTGAAGCTTTCTTT. Translating it yields CASERGLNTEAFF.

In this sample, this clonotype turned up many times. The V gene is TRBV15, the J gene TRBJ2-5; 8 bases fit TRBD1. This CDR3 contains 16 residues. V lost 0 bases and J lost 4; bases outside the gene matches: 7. CDR1 and CDR2 (germline): LNHNV, YYDKDF (reference sequence). The CDR3 sequence is CATSRDIPGGGETQYF. CDR3 in DNA: TGTGCCACCAGCAGAGATATCCCAGGGGGCGGAGAGACCCAGTACTTC.

This clonotype was seen only a few times. The chain uses TRBV6-4 and TRBJ2-7; 10 positions match TRBD2. Germline trimming cut 4 bases from V and 5 bases from J; bases unmatched to any gene: 5. Per the germline V gene, CDR1 is MRHNA and CDR2 is SNTAGT. This CDR3 comprises 14 residues. The CDR3 sequence: CASSVASGSHEQYF. DNA for the CDR3: TGTGCCAGCAGTGTCGCTAGCGGGAGTCACGAGCAGTACTTC.

This clonotype was seen repeatedly, ten times or more. The chain carries TRBV12-3 or TRBV12-4 and TRBJ1-2; possible D gene TRBD1, 5 bases. This CDR3 spans 12 amino acids. V was trimmed by 5 bases and J by 8 bases, leaving 12 bases between them. The DNA for the CDR3 is TGTGCCAGCAGTCCCGCAGGGAGGGGCTACACCTTC. Amino acid sequence: CASSPAGRGYTF.

This clonotype was counted at least ten times. The J gene is TRBJ2-7, the V gene TRBV4-3, with TRBD1 as a possible D gene (6 bases). This CDR3 contains 15 residues. CDR1 and CDR2 (germline): LGHNA, YSLEER. V dropped 4 bases and J dropped 0 bases, with 13 bases sitting between them. The CDR3 loop is CASSPDSLSSYEQYF. CDR3 DNA sequence: TGCGCCAGCAGCCCGGACAGCCTCAGCTCCTACGAGCAGTACTTC.

The V and J genes are TRBV4-3 and TRBJ2-5; D possibly uses TRBD1 or TRBD2 (6 bases each). The CDR3 is 15 residues long. Trimming removed 2 bases at V and 2 bases at J, with 12 bases between. CDR1 is LGHNA, CDR2 YSLEER, per germline. DNA for the CDR3: TGCGCCAGCAGCCAAAATCCGGGGGCACAAGAGACCCAGTACTTC. Translated: CASSQNPGAQETQYF.

This clonotype has at least ten counts. V gene TRBV27 combines with J gene TRBJ2-7; D unclear. Germline V gene data show CDR1 as MNHEY and CDR2 as SMNVEV (reference sequence). Trimming removed 5 bases at V and 1 base at J, with 9 bases between. The CDR3 extends over 13 amino acids. CDR3 nucleotide sequence: TGTGCCAGCAGTCACACAAAATCCTACGAGCAGTACTTC. This gives the protein CASSHTKSYEQYF.

In its sample, this clonotype was seen many times. This chain uses TRBV30 with TRBJ1-1; D gene uncertain. This CDR3 is built from 13 residues. With 4 bases removed from V and 3 bases from J, the gap between germline ends came to 12 bases. From germline, CDR1 is GTSNPN and CDR2 SVGIG (reference sequence). Here the CDR3 reads CAWTSEYHTEAFF. DNA for the CDR3: TGTGCCTGGACATCGGAATATCACACTGAAGCTTTCTTT.

Turning to this clonotype: A much larger clone lies one base from this, so it may be a read error. The V and J genes are TRBV7-2 and TRBJ1-3; the D gene is possibly TRBD1 (6 bases). Deletions cut 2 bases from V and 8 bases from J, with 13 bases between. The CDR3 loop spans 14 amino acids. The germline gives CDR1 SGHTA, CDR2 FQGNSA. The CDR3 is CASSLWGAGDTIYF. The CDR3 nucleotides are TGTGCCAGCAGCTTATGGGGGGCCGGAGACACCATATATTTT.

The chain combines TRBV3-1 with TRBJ1-6; weak D call: TRBD1 (5 bases). Looked up from germline, CDR1 is LGHDT and CDR2 is YNNKEL (reference sequence). The CDR3 contains 17 residues. The V and J ends lost 1 base and 8 bases respectively, with 18 bases between them. CDR3 amino acids: CASSQGRGLGNYSPLHF. The CDR3 DNA reads as TGTGCCAGCAGCCAAGGACGGGGGTTAGGGAATTATTCACCCCTCCACTTT. The full variable domain, completed using reference TRBV3-1 and TRBJ1-6, is DTAVSQTPKYLVTQMGNDKSIKCEQNLGHDTMYWYKQDSKKFLKIMFSYNNKELIINETVPNRFSPKSPDKAHLNLHINSLELGDSAVYFCASSQGRGLGNYSPLHFGNGTRLTVT.

Many counts were recorded for this clonotype. This chain uses TRBV6-5 with TRBJ2-7; D is unresolved. The CDR3 is 18 residues long. From germline, CDR1 is MNHEY and CDR2 SVGAGI. Trimming removed 0 bases at V and 0 bases at J, with 18 bases between. This chain's CDR3 is CASSYSRSSRSNSYEQYF. CDR3 bases: TGTGCCAGCAGTTACTCGAGGTCGAGTAGGTCCAACTCCTACGAGCAGTACTTC.

The chain couples TRBV7-9 to TRBJ2-6, with 8 bases matching TRBD1. The CDR3 has 18 residues. V lost 3 bases and J lost 0; bases outside the gene matches: 7. CDR1 is SEHNR, CDR2 FQNEAQ, per germline (reference sequence). The CDR3 DNA reads as TGTGCCAGCAGCTTGGCGACAGGGGCGTACTCTGGGGCCAACGTCCTGACTTTC. This sequence encodes CASSLATGAYSGANVLTF.

The CDR3 loop is CASIGTGITGELFF. In DNA, the CDR3 is TGTGCCAGTATAGGAACAGGGATCACCGGGGAGCTGTTTTTT. The rearrangement uses TRBV19 and TRBJ2-2, with D perhaps TRBD1 (6 bases). V lost 7 bases and J lost 4, with 13 bases in between. The germline gives CDR1 LNHDA, CDR2 SQIVND (reference sequence). The CDR3 contains 14 residues.

This clonotype was counted many times. The chain couples TRBV7-3 to TRBJ1-1; D is unclear. Germline V gene data show CDR1 as SGHTA and CDR2 as FQGTGA. V lost 5 bases and J lost 8, with 21 bases in between. The length of the CDR3 is 15 residues. This CDR3 is CASSPARVHLVEAFF. In nucleotides, the CDR3 is TGTGCCAGCAGCCCCGCCCGTGTCCACCTTGTGGAAGCTTTCTTT.

CDR3 sequence reads: CSASVPGLAGKDTQYF. DNA for the CDR3: TGCAGTGCTAGTGTCCCGGGACTAGCGGGTAAAGATACGCAGTATTTT. V is TRBV20-1 and J is TRBJ2-3; 12 bases match TRBD2. CDR1 is DFQATT and CDR2 is SNEGSKA in the germline V gene (reference sequence). Trimming took 3 bases from V and 5 from J; bases not matched to a gene: 9. This CDR3 is built from 16 residues.

This clonotype has a count of ten or more. V gene TRBV5-6 combines with J gene TRBJ2-7; no clear D. Germline loops: CDR1 SGHDT, CDR2 YYEEEE. Trimming stripped 0 bases from V and 5 bases from J, with 6 bases between. The CDR3 consists of 12 residues. CDR3 DNA: TGTGCCAGCAGCTTGGTAAACAACGAGCAGTACTTC. It is translated as CASSLVNNEQYF.

This clonotype appeared a few times. V and J are TRBV25-1 and TRBJ1-2; 8 nucleotides line up with TRBD1. The ends lost 4 bases at V and 4 bases at J; junction bases unmatched: 5. The germline gives CDR1 MGHDK, CDR2 SYGVNS. The CDR3 has 14 amino acids. CDR3 sequence (DNA): TGTGCCAGCAGTGGACTTGACAGGGGCTATGGCTACACCTTC. Amino acid sequence: CASSGLDRGYGYTF.

This clonotype came up many times. The chain employs TRBV19 and TRBJ2-5; TRBD2 matches at 9 bases. CDR3 size: 18 residues. Germline loops: CDR1 LNHDA, CDR2 SQIVND (reference sequence). Trimming removed 0 bases from V and 2 bases from J; junction bases left unmatched: 10. The CDR3 sequence: CASSIDLYGLALQETQYF. For the CDR3, the DNA is TGTGCCAGTAGTATAGATCTATATGGACTAGCGCTTCAAGAGACCCAGTACTTC.

This clonotype was picked up many times. This chain uses TRBV6-2 or TRBV6-3 with TRBJ2-5, with D perhaps TRBD2 (5 bases). Trimming pared 0 bases from V and 5 bases from J, leaving 13 bases between. This CDR3 contains 15 residues. Germline V gives CDR1 MNHEY, CDR2 SVGEGT. This chain's CDR3 is CASSYSRGIGETQYF. Here the CDR3 DNA reads TGTGCCAGCAGTTACTCGCGAGGGATCGGGGAGACCCAGTACTTC.

This clonotype was seen at least ten times. The V and J genes are TRBV6-1 and TRBJ1-1, with D hard to call. With 6 bases removed from V and 1 base from J, the gap between germline ends came to 12 bases. The CDR3 covers 14 residues. Germline lookup yields CDR1 MNHNS and CDR2 SASEGT. For the CDR3, the DNA is TGTGCCAGCAGGCCAGAAACCAGGAACACTGAAGCTTTCTTT. Its translation: CASRPETRNTEAFF.

With respect to this clonotype: In this CDR3 the conserved last residue, phenylalanine or tryptophan, is missing, so a read error is likely. V usage is TRBV7-3 and J usage is TRBJ2-7; tentatively, D is TRBD1 (6 bases). The germline CDR1 and CDR2 sequences are SGHTA and FQGTGA. The V end was cut by 5 bases, the J end by 1 base, with 15 bases between. This CDR3 has 15 amino acids. DNA for the CDR3: TGTGCCAGCAGCCTCTCGACAGGCCCATCCTACGAGCAGTACCTC. Translation gives CASSLSTGPSYEQYL.

At least ten counts were recorded for this clonotype. The chain joins TRBV28 to TRBJ2-1; D not resolved. Germline-derived CDR1 and CDR2 are MDHEN and SYDVKM. The V gene lost 3 bases and the J gene lost 6 bases, with 15 bases spanning the gap. This CDR3 comprises 15 residues. The CDR3 loop reads CASSFSPVPGNEQFF. CDR3 DNA sequence: TGTGCCAGCAGTTTTTCTCCCGTTCCGGGCAATGAGCAGTTCTTC. The full variable domain, its missing parts supplied by reference TRBV28 and TRBJ2-1, is DVKVTQSSRYLVKRTGEKVFLECVQDMDHENMFWYRQDPGLGLRLIYFSYDVKMKEKGDIPEGYSVSREKKERFSLILESASTNQTSMYLCASSFSPVPGNEQFFGPGTRLTVL.

This clonotype has more than one count but fewer than ten. The V call is TRBV24-1, the J call TRBJ1-3; D call uncertain. In germline, CDR1 is KGHDR, CDR2 SFDVKD. Deletions cut 12 bases from V and 7 bases from J, with 12 bases between. The CDR3 runs to 11 residues. CDR3 in DNA: TGTGCCCTGAATTGGGTCAACACCATATATTTT. Amino acid sequence: CALNWVNTIYF.